The 15 T cell receptor beta chains below come from one sample, sequenced in a study of T-cell memory formation after mild COVID-19 (dated by TCRdb to about 2021). Library generation was performed with 5' RACE. Instrument on record: Illumina NovaSeq 6000. TCRdb reran the public reads through fastp at Q25 and MiXCR, keeping productive beta chains. Rows are unified per CDR3 protein, each entry keeping the most common DNA and genes. This sample has 400,000 or so distinct CDR3 sequences in its table, and 15% to 20% of those were observed once. Together, the top ten hold approximately 8.4% of the sample. Sequences were obtained from PBMCs or a T cell subset sorted from them (not recorded which). The receptor source for this set is an adult woman who had mild COVID-19 (a few samples of this study predate the infection). The sample titles of this study are shuffled in the database, so cell type and time point are left out; the donor was told from shared clones.

This clonotype was recorded a few times. This chain uses TRBV24-1 with TRBJ1-2, with no clear D. The CDR3 is 11 residues long. The ends were cut back, 7 bases at V and 6 bases at J, with 8 bases in the middle. Germline assignment: CDR1 KGHDR and CDR2 SFDVKD. CDR3 bases: TGTGCCACCAGGGATAGGAATGGCTACACCTTC. This encodes CATRDRNGYTF.

The rearrangement links TRBV7-9 to TRBJ2-7, with TRBD2 matching 9 bases. Germline CDR1 SEHNR, CDR2 FQNEAQ (reference sequence). V lost 2 bases to trimming and J lost 3 bases; unmatched junction nucleotides: 5. CDR3 size: 15 residues. CDR3 nucleotide sequence: TGTGCCAGCAGCTTAATAGCGGGAGATCTCTACGAGCAGTACTTC. It encodes CASSLIAGDLYEQYF.

This clonotype was seen more than once but under ten times. The chain combines TRBV12-3 or TRBV12-4 with TRBJ2-4; D call uncertain. The CDR3 is 16 amino acids. The germline V and J ends were trimmed by 2 bases and 6 bases, with 17 bases remaining between them. The chain's CDR3 is CASSLFSQEWGNIQYF. The DNA of the CDR3 is TGTGCCAGCAGTTTATTTTCGCAGGAGTGGGGAAACATTCAGTACTTC.

The genes are TRBV12-3 or TRBV12-4 and TRBJ1-6; a weak D match, TRBD1 (6 bases). Trimming took off 1 base at V and 8 bases at J, with 15 bases between the two ends. The CDR3 extends over 16 amino acids. The CDR3 DNA sequence: TGTGCCAGCAGTTTAGGGCCGGGGGCGCCGGATTCACCCCTCCACTTT. It yields the protein CASSLGPGAPDSPLHF.

The chain's CDR3 is CSAPWTDEETQYF. The CDR3 bases are TGCAGTGCTCCGTGGACAGACGAAGAGACCCAGTACTTC. The V gene is TRBV20-1, the J gene TRBJ2-5, with a tentative D call TRBD1 (6 bases). The CDR3 is 13 amino acids. Trimming pared 5 bases from V and 3 bases from J, leaving 13 bases between. Germline assignment: CDR1 DFQATT and CDR2 SNEGSKA (reference sequence).

This clonotype came up once. The V call is TRBV5-1, the J call TRBJ2-2; 8 bases match TRBD2. The CDR3 contains 17 residues. Looked up from germline, CDR1 is SGHRS and CDR2 is YFSETQ. Unmatched junction bases numbered 8, after V lost 0 bases and J lost 4 bases. The CDR3 spells CASSLAGGLDVTGELFF. CDR3 coding DNA: TGCGCCAGCAGCTTGGCGGGGGGGCTCGACGTCACCGGGGAGCTGTTTTTT.

This clonotype was detected a few times. The chain recombines TRBV5-1 with TRBJ2-3; 10 positions agree with TRBD2. The V gene's germline CDR1 is SGHRS and CDR2 YFSETQ. The CDR3 runs to 16 residues. Trimming removed 4 bases from V and 2 bases from J; junction bases left unmatched: 7. The DNA for the CDR3 is TGCGCCAGCAGCCCCGGACTAGCGGCTCCCACAGATACGCAGTATTTT. Translating it yields CASSPGLAAPTDTQYF.

The chain links TRBV5-6 to TRBJ1-2; 7 bases are a match to TRBD1. The CDR3 contains 17 residues. Germline V lookup: CDR1 SGHDT, CDR2 YYEEEE. Germline trimming cut 3 bases from V and 0 bases from J; bases unmatched to any gene: 11. The CDR3 DNA sequence: TGTGCCAGCAGCTCCCTTCGACAGGGATGGACTAACTATGGCTACACCTTC. Translation: CASSSLRQGWTNYGYTF.

In this sample, this clonotype turned up a few times. The chain recombines TRBV15 with TRBJ2-1; 15 bases map to TRBD2. With 4 bases clipped from V and 3 bases from J, the junction kept 10 bases outside the gene matches. This CDR3 is 19 amino acids long. CDR1 LNHNV and CDR2 YYDKDF come from the germline V gene (reference sequence). CDR3 nucleotide sequence: TGTGCCACCAGCACCAGGACTAGCGGGAGGGCCAGGAGCTACAATGAGCAGTTCTTC. Protein product: CATSTRTSGRARSYNEQFF.

This clonotype was seen more than once but under ten times. The gene calls are TRBV12-3 or TRBV12-4 and TRBJ1-1; D is unclear. V was pared by 6 bases and J by 1 base, with 9 bases between. The CDR3 runs 13 residues. DNA for the CDR3: TGTGCCAGCAGACAACAGAGGAACACTGAAGCTTTCTTT. Its protein is CASRQQRNTEAFF.

The chain employs TRBV10-3 and TRBJ2-3, with D possibly TRBD2 on 5 matching bases. This CDR3 has 17 residues. The germline V and J ends were trimmed by 6 bases and 3 bases, with 22 bases remaining between them. Germline V gives CDR1 ENHRY, CDR2 SYGVKD. The CDR3 sequence: CAISPFVDSSSTDTQYF. The CDR3 bases are TGTGCCATCAGCCCTTTCGTAGATTCTAGCTCTACAGATACGCAGTATTTT.

This clonotype was recorded a few times. The V call is TRBV28, the J call TRBJ1-2; TRBD1 matches at 12 bases. Germline V gives CDR1 MDHEN, CDR2 SYDVKM. After removal of 5 bases from V and 8 bases from J, the junction contained 6 bases not matched to a gene. This CDR3 spans 14 amino acids. The CDR3 reads CASSPGQGAGGYTF. CDR3 nucleotide sequence: TGTGCCAGCAGTCCGGGACAGGGGGCGGGAGGCTACACCTTC.

This clonotype was counted a few times. The chain carries TRBV15 and TRBJ1-2; D is undetermined. Germline CDR1 and CDR2: LNHNV and YYDKDF (reference sequence). The CDR3 sequence is 16 residues long. V was shortened by 4 bases and J by 0 bases, with 15 bases between the two germline ends. The CDR3: CATSITLSPPNYGYTF. As DNA, the CDR3 is TGTGCCACCAGCATAACTCTGTCACCTCCTAACTATGGCTACACCTTC.

V is TRBV4-3 and J is TRBJ2-2; D is perhaps TRBD1 or TRBD2 (5 bases each). With 2 bases removed from V and 3 bases from J, the gap between germline ends came to 16 bases. Germline loops: CDR1 LGHNA, CDR2 YSLEER. CDR3 length equals 17 residues. This CDR3 reads CASSQHTGTRYTGELFF. DNA of the CDR3: TGCGCCAGCAGCCAACATACCGGGACGAGATACACCGGGGAGCTGTTTTTT.

This clonotype was found once. This chain uses TRBV27 with TRBJ1-1, with a weak D call TRBD1 (5 bases). Trimming shortened V by 5 bases and J by 4 bases, and 14 bases separated the two germline ends. CDR1 is MNHEY and CDR2 is SMNVEV in the germline V gene (reference sequence). The length of the CDR3 is 14 residues. This chain's CDR3 is CASSPGGWSTEAFF. The CDR3 DNA is TGTGCCAGCAGTCCGGGGGGTTGGAGCACTGAAGCTTTCTTT.